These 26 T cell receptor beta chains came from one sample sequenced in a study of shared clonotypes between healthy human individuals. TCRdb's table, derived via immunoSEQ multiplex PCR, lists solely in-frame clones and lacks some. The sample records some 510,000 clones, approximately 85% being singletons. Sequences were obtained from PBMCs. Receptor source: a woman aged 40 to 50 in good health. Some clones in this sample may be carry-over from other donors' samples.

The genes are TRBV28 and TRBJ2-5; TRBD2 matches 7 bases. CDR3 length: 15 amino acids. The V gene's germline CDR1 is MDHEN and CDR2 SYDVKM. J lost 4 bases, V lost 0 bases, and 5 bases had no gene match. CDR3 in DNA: TGTGCCAGCAGTTTATGGGGGGGGACGGGAGAGACCCAGTACTTC. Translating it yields CASSLWGGTGETQYF.

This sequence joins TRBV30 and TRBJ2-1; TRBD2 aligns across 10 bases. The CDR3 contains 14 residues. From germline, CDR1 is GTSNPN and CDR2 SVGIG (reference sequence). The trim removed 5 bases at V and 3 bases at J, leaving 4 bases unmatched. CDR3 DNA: TGTGCCTGGTCACTAGCGGGGATCTACAATGAGCAGTTCTTC. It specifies CAWSLAGIYNEQFF.

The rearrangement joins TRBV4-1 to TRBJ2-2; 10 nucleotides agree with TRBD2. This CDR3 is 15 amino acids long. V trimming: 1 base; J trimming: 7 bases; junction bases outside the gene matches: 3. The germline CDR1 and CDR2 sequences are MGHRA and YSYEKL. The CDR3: CASSQVLAGDGELFF. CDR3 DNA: TGCGCCAGCAGCCAAGTTCTAGCGGGAGACGGGGAGCTGTTTTTT.

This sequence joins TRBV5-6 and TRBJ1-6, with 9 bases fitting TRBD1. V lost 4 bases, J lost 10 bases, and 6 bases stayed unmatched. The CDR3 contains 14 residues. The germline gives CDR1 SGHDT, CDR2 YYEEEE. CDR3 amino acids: CASSGRDRESPLHF. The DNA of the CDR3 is TGTGCCAGCAGCGGCCGGGACAGGGAGTCACCCCTCCACTTT. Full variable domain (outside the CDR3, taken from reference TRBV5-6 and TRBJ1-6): DAGVTQSPTHLIKTRGQQVTLRCSPKSGHDTVSWYQQALGQGPQFIFQYYEEEERQRGNFPDRFSGHQFPNYSSELNVNALLLGDSALYLCASSGRDRESPLHFGNGTRLTVT.

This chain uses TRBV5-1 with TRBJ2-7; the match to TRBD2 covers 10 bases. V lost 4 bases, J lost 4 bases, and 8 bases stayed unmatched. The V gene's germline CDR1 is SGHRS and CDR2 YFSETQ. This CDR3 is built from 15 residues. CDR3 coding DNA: TGCGCCAGCAGCAACCCCGGGACTAGCGTTTACGAGCAGTACTTC. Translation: CASSNPGTSVYEQYF.

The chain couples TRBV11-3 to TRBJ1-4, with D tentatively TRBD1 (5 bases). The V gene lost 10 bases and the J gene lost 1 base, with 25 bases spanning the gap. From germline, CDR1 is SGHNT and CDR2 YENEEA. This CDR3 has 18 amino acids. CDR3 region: CATLDRQSPPRTNEKLFF. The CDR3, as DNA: TGTGCCACCCTGGATCGACAGTCTCCTCCCCGAACTAATGAAAAACTGTTTTTT.

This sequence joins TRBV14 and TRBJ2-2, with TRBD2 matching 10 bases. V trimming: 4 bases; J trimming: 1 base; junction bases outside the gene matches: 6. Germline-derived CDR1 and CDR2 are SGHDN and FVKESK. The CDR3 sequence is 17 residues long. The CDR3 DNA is TGTGCCAGCAGCCCCCTCCCTAGCGGGGGGAACACCGGGGAGCTGTTTTTT. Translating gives CASSPLPSGGNTGELFF.

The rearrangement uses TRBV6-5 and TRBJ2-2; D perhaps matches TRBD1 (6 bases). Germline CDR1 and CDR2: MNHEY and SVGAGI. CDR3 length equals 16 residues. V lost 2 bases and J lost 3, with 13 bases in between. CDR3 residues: CASSYGPRQDTGELFF. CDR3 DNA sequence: TGTGCCAGCAGTTACGGCCCCCGACAGGACACCGGGGAGCTGTTTTTT.

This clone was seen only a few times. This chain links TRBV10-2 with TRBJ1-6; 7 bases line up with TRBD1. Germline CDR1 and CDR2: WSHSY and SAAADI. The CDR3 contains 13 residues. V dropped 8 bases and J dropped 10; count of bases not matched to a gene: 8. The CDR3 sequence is CASLERGQSPLHF. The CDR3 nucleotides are TGCGCCAGCCTGGAGAGGGGGCAGTCACCCCTCCACTTT.

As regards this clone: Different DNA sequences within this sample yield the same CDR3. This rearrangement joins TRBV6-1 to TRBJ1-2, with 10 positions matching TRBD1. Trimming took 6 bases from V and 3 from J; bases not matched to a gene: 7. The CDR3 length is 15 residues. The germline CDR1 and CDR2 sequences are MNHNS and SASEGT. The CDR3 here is CASSRTGGAYYGYTF. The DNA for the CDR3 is TGTGCCAGCAGCCGGACAGGGGGAGCGTACTATGGCTACACCTTC.

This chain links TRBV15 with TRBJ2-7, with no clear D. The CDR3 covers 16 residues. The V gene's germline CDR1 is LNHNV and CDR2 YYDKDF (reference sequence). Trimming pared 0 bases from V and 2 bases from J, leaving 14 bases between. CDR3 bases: TGTGCCACCAGCAGAGATCTACTCAGAAGGCCCTACGAGCAGTACTTC. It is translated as CATSRDLLRRPYEQYF.

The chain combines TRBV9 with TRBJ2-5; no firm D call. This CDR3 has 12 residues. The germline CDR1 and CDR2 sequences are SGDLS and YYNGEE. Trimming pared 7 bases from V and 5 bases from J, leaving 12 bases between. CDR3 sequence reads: CASGNGFETQYF. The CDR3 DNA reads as TGTGCCAGCGGTAACGGTTTCGAGACCCAGTACTTC.

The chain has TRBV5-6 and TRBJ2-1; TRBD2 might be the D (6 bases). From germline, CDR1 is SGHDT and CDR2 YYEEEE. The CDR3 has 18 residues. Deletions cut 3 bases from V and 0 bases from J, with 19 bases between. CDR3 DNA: TGTGCCAGCAGCTGGCCTCGTAGGCGGGGCCTCTCCTACAATGAGCAGTTCTTC. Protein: CASSWPRRRGLSYNEQFF.

The CDR3 DNA reads as TGTGCCAGCAGTGTAGTGAAGATTGGACAGATGAACACTGAAGCTTTCTTT. Translating it yields CASSVVKIGQMNTEAFF. V is TRBV2 and J is TRBJ1-1; D possibly corresponds to TRBD1 (6 bases). V lost 4 bases, J lost 0 bases, and 18 bases lay in between. The CDR3 runs to 17 residues. Per germline, CDR1 SNHLY and CDR2 FYNNEI.

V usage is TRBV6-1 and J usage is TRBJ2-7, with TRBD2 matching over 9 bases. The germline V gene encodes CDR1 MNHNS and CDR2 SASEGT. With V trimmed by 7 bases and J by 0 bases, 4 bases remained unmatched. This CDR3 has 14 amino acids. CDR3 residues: CASITSGSSYEQYF. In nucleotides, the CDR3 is TGTGCCAGCATCACTAGCGGGTCCTCCTACGAGCAGTACTTC.

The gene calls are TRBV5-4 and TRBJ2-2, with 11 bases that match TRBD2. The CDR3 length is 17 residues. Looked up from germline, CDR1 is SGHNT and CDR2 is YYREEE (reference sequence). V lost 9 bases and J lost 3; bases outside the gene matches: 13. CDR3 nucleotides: TGTGCCACAGCAGCCCGACTAGCGGGAAGGGACACCGGGGAGCTGTTTTTT. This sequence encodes CATAARLAGRDTGELFF.

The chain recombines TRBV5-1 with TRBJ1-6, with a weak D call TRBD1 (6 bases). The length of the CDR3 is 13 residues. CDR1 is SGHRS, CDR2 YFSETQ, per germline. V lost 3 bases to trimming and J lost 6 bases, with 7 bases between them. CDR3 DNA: TGCGCCAGCAGCTGGGACACTAATTCACCCCTCCACTTT. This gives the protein CASSWDTNSPLHF.

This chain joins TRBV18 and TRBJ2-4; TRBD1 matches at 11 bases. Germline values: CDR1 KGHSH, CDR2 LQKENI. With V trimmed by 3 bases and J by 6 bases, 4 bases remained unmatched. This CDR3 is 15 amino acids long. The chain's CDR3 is CASSPFGTGGNIQYF. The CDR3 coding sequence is TGTGCCAGCTCACCGTTTGGGACAGGGGGAAACATTCAGTACTTC.

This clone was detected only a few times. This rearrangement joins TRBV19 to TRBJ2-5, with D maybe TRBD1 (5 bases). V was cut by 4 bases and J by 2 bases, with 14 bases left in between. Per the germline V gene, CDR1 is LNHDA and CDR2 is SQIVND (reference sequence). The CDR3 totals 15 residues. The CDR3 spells CASSKGNLLQETQYF. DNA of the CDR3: TGTGCCAGTAGTAAGGGGAATCTATTACAAGAGACCCAGTACTTC. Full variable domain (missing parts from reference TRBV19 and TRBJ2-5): DGGITQSPKYLFRKEGQNVTLSCEQNLNHDAMYWYRQDPGQGLRLIYYSQIVNDFQKGDIAEGYSVSREKKESFPLTVTSAQKNPTAFYLCASSKGNLLQETQYFGPGTRLLVL.

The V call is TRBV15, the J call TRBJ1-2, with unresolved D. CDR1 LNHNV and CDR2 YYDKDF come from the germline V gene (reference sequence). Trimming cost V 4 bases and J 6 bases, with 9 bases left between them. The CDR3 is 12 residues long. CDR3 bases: TGTGCCACCAGCATGGGATGGGATGGCTACACCTTC. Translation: CATSMGWDGYTF. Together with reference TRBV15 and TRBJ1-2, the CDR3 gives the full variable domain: DAMVIQNPRYQVTQFGKPVTLSCSQTLNHNVMYWYQQKSSQAPKLLFHYYDKDFNNEADTPDNFQSRRPNTSFCFLDIRSPGLGDTAMYLCATSMGWDGYTFGSGTRLTVV.

CDR3 sequence (DNA): TGTGCCAGCAGCCCCTCTAGCGTCTACAATGAGCAGTTCTTC. It yields the protein CASSPSSVYNEQFF. V and J are TRBV9 and TRBJ2-1; D is perhaps TRBD2 (6 bases). V was clipped by 4 bases and J by 3 bases, with 11 bases between them. The CDR3 consists of 14 residues. CDR1 is SGDLS, CDR2 YYNGEE, per germline.

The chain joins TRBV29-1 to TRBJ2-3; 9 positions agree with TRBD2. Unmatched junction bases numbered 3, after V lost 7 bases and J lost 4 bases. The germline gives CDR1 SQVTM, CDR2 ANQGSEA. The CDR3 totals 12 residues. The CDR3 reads CSAVAGADTQYF. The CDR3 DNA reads TGCAGCGCCGTAGCGGGAGCAGATACGCAGTATTTT.

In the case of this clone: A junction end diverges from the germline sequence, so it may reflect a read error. CDR3 amino acids: CASSNRGRLAGAF. In DNA, the CDR3 is TGTGCCAGCAGTAACAGGGGGCGACTAGCGGGAGCCTTT. The chain recombines TRBV28 with TRBJ2-7; TRBD2 agrees at 12 bases. The CDR3 spans 13 residues. CDR1 and CDR2 (germline): MDHEN, SYDVKM. The full variable domain, completed using reference TRBV28 and TRBJ2-7, is DVKVTQSSRYLVKRTGEKVFLECVQDMDHENMFWYRQDPGLGLRLIYFSYDVKMKEKGDIPEGYSVSREKKERFSLILESASTNQTSMYLCASSNRGRLAGAFGPGTRLTVT.

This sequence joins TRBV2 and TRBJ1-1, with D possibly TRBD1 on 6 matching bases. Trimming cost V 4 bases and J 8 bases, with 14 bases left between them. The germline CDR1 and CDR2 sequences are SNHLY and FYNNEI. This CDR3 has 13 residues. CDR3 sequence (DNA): TGTGCCAGCAGTGGTGGAGGACAGCTCGAAGCTTTCTTT. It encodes CASSGGGQLEAFF.

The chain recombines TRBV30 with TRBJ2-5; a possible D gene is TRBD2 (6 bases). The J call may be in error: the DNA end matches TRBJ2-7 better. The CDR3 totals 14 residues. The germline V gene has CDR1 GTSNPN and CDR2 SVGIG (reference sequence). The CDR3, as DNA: TGTGCCTGGAGTGGGGGGGTATCCACCTACGAGCAGTACTTC. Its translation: CAWSGGVSTYEQYF.

In nucleotides, the CDR3 is TGTGCCAGCAGCTTAAGGCCACTCACAGATACGCAGTATTTT. Translating it yields CASSLRPLTDTQYF. The rearrangement uses TRBV7-6 and TRBJ2-3; unclear D gene. The CDR3 contains 14 residues. Per the germline V gene, CDR1 is SGHVS and CDR2 is FNYEAQ. Between the trimmed V and J ends, which lost 2 bases and 2 bases, there was a span of 8 bases.